This T cell receptor beta chain comes out of a study of blood T cell repertoires in COVID-19. Study-wide background: Specimens from acute and convalescent COVID-19 originated in the United States, Italy and Spain.

The CDR3 contains 16 residues. The germline CDR1 and CDR2 sequences are SEHNR and FQNEAQ (reference sequence). V shed 5 bases, J shed 1 base, and the junction held 8 bases outside the gene matches. Only in-frame clones appear in the TCRdb table, and some are missing; sequencing was by immunoSEQ multiplex PCR. The sample carries about 410,000 clones, 75% to 90% recorded once. Sequencing was carried out using peripheral blood. The V gene is TRBV7-9, the J gene TRBJ1-1; 9 positions agree with TRBD1. This receptor was identified in a woman aged 40-49 years with COVID-19, enrolled during active disease. The CDR3 DNA sequence: TGTGCCAGCAGCGACTGGACAGGGGTTGGGAACACTGAAGCTTTCTTT. Amino acids: CASSDWTGVGNTEAFF.